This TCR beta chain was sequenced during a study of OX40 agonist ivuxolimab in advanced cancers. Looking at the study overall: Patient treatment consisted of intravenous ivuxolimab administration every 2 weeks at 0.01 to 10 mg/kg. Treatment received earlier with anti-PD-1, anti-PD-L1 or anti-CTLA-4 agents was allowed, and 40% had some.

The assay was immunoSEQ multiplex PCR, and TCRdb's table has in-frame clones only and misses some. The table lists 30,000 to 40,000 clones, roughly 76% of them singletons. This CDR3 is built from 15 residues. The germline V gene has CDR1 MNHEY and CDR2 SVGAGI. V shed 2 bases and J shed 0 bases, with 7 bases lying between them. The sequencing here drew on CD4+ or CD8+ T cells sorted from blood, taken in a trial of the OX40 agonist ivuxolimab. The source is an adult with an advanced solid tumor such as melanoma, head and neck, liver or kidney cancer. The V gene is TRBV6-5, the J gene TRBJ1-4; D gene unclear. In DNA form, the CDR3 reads TGTGCCAGCAGTTACCGGGGTGCAACTAATGAAAAACTGTTTTTT. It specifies CASSYRGATNEKLFF.